A single sample gave rise to the 19 T cell receptor beta chains below, sequenced in a study of shared clonotypes between healthy human individuals. The assay was immunoSEQ multiplex PCR, and TCRdb's table has in-frame clones only and misses some. Altogether around 2.3 million clones are present, nearly 97% being singletons, with the ten largest covering around 0.13%. The specimen sequenced was naive CD4+ T cells sorted from blood. The subset was: CD45RA+ positively selected. These receptor sequences come from a man between 18 and 29 years old in good health.

This clone was observed a handful of times. The chain employs TRBV7-9 and TRBJ1-1; 7 bases map to TRBD1. Trimming at V came to 7 bases and at J to 6 bases, leaving 14 bases not matched to a gene. The CDR3 is made up of 15 amino acids. Germline V gene lookup returns CDR1 SEHNR and CDR2 FQNEAQ (reference sequence). CDR3 protein: CASKRGPNGRAEAFF. The CDR3 DNA sequence: TGTGCCAGCAAGAGGGGGCCCAACGGGAGGGCTGAAGCTTTCTTT.

The V gene is TRBV9, the J gene TRBJ2-5, with 9 positions matching TRBD2. The CDR3 contains 17 residues. V was clipped by 3 bases and J by 1 base; unmatched bases: 10. CDR1 and CDR2 (germline): SGDLS, YYNGEE. CDR3 region: CASSAGSSGTGQETQYF. The CDR3 nucleotides are TGTGCCAGCAGCGCGGGTTCTAGCGGGACCGGCCAAGAGACCCAGTACTTC.

The chain carries TRBV7-9 and TRBJ1-4; TRBD1 matches 8 bases. The CDR3 is made up of 15 amino acids. The germline V gene encodes CDR1 SEHNR and CDR2 FQNEAQ (reference sequence). With 3 bases clipped from V and 4 bases from J, the junction kept 4 bases outside the gene matches. The CDR3 loop is CASSFSGQVNEKLFF. CDR3 DNA: TGTGCCAGCAGCTTTTCGGGACAGGTTAATGAAAAACTGTTTTTT.

The chain links TRBV28 to TRBJ1-2, with a weak D call TRBD1 (5 bases). The CDR3 sequence is 15 residues long. The germline V gene has CDR1 MDHEN and CDR2 SYDVKM. Trimming took off 3 bases at V and 5 bases at J, with 16 bases between the two ends. The CDR3 region has the DNA TGTGCCAGCAGTTTTACGGGGGACCCGGGGTATGGCTACACCTTC. This sequence encodes CASSFTGDPGYGYTF.

The genes are TRBV19 and TRBJ2-2; TRBD2 is a possible D gene (5 bases). The V end was cut by 7 bases, the J end by 7 bases, with 10 bases between. This CDR3 contains 12 residues. Germline values: CDR1 LNHDA, CDR2 SQIVND (reference sequence). CDR3 sequence: CASKKAVGELFF. CDR3 nucleotide sequence: TGTGCCAGTAAAAAAGCGGTCGGGGAGCTGTTTTTT.

CDR3 DNA sequence: TGTGCCAGCAGCTCGGTAAGCAGGACCTACGAGCAGTACTTC. Its protein is CASSSVSRTYEQYF. V is TRBV5-5 and J is TRBJ2-7; D not resolved. The CDR3 sequence is 14 residues long. Germline CDR1 is SGHKS and CDR2 is YYEKEE (reference sequence). The V end was cut by 3 bases, the J end by 2 bases, with 12 bases between.

As concerns this clone: Other DNA sequences in this sample translate to the same CDR3. The CDR3 nucleotides read TGCGCCAGCAGCTTGGGTGGCAACACTGAAGCTTTCTTT. It codes for CASSLGGNTEAFF. The rearrangement joins TRBV5-1 to TRBJ1-1; D is undetermined. The CDR3 runs 13 residues. Germline assignment: CDR1 SGHRS and CDR2 YFSETQ. Between the trimmed V and J ends, which lost 0 bases and 2 bases, there was a span of 5 bases. The whole variable domain, remainder taken from reference TRBV5-1 and TRBJ1-1, is KAGVTQTPRYLIKTRGQQVTLSCSPISGHRSVSWYQQTPGQGLQFLFEYFSETQRNKGNFPGRFSGRQFSNSRSEMNVSTLELGDSALYLCASSLGGNTEAFFGQGTRLTVV.

This chain uses TRBV5-1 with TRBJ1-6; 7 bases match TRBD1. From germline, CDR1 is SGHRS and CDR2 YFSETQ. V lost 4 bases, J lost 8 bases, and 6 bases stayed unmatched. The CDR3 has 14 residues. Here the CDR3 reads CASSGTGADSPLHF. The CDR3 nucleotides are TGCGCCAGCAGCGGTACAGGGGCTGATTCACCCCTCCACTTT.

This sequence joins TRBV19 and TRBJ2-7; no definite D call. Per germline, CDR1 LNHDA and CDR2 SQIVND (reference sequence). The CDR3 has 13 amino acids. V shed 3 bases and J shed 3 bases, with 9 bases lying between them. CDR3: CASSIRLYYEQYF. The CDR3 DNA reads as TGTGCCAGTAGTATTCGACTTTACTACGAGCAGTACTTC.

V gene TRBV5-1 combines with J gene TRBJ2-5; D is possibly TRBD1 (6 bases). Looked up from germline, CDR1 is SGHRS and CDR2 is YFSETQ. The CDR3 is made up of 16 amino acids. Trimming took off 3 bases at V and 1 base at J, with 16 bases between the two ends. The CDR3 region is CASSWGQGTGQETQYF. Written as DNA, the CDR3 is TGCGCCAGCAGCTGGGGGCAGGGGACGGGCCAAGAGACCCAGTACTTC.

V and J are TRBV6-5 and TRBJ2-2, with D perhaps given as TRBD1 or TRBD2 (7 bases each). This CDR3 region has 15 residues. Germline V gives CDR1 MNHEY, CDR2 SVGAGI. V lost 6 bases, J lost 4 bases, and 15 bases lay in between. CDR3 region: CASRRQGEGTGELFF. The CDR3 DNA is TGTGCCAGCAGACGGCAGGGGGAGGGCACCGGGGAGCTGTTTTTT.

The genes are TRBV7-2 and TRBJ2-1; D call uncertain. Germline V gene lookup returns CDR1 SGHTA and CDR2 FQGNSA. The CDR3 spans 18 residues. The germline V and J ends were trimmed by 5 bases and 0 bases, with 20 bases remaining between them. The CDR3: CASSVGTNYFSSYNEQFF. The DNA of the CDR3 is TGTGCCAGCAGCGTAGGAACCAATTATTTCAGCTCCTACAATGAGCAGTTCTTC.

The chain links TRBV2 to TRBJ2-2, with 8 bases aligning to TRBD1. CDR3 length equals 15 residues. Germline assignment: CDR1 SNHLY and CDR2 FYNNEI. V lost 7 bases and J lost 0; bases outside the gene matches: 4. The DNA of the CDR3 is TGTGCCAGCATTGGGGACAGGACGAACACCGGGGAGCTGTTTTTT. It is translated as CASIGDRTNTGELFF. Full variable domain (outside the CDR3, taken from reference TRBV2 and TRBJ2-2): EPEVTQTPSHQVTQMGQEVILRCVPISNHLYFYWYRQILGQKVEFLVSFYNNEISEKSEIFDDQFSVERPDGSNFTLKIRSTKLEDSAMYFCASIGDRTNTGELFFGEGSRLTVL.

This sequence joins TRBV19 and TRBJ2-3, with D tentatively TRBD1 (5 bases). Germline V gives CDR1 LNHDA, CDR2 SQIVND (reference sequence). Trimming removed 3 bases at V and 1 base at J, with 11 bases between. The CDR3 has 15 residues. The CDR3 reads CASSIRARGTDTQYF. CDR3 nucleotide sequence: TGTGCCAGTAGTATCAGGGCCCGGGGCACAGATACGCAGTATTTT.

The J gene is TRBJ2-2, the V gene TRBV5-6; no clear D gene. Trimming cost V 4 bases and J 4 bases, with 14 bases left between them. Per the germline V gene, CDR1 is SGHDT and CDR2 is YYEEEE. The CDR3 totals 15 residues. The CDR3 spells CASSPAPRATGELFF. The CDR3 DNA is TGTGCCAGCAGCCCGGCTCCTAGGGCCACCGGGGAGCTGTTTTTT.

The J gene is TRBJ2-3, the V gene TRBV11-2, with TRBD2 identical over 13 bases. V lost 5 bases to trimming and J lost 4 bases; unmatched junction nucleotides: 6. The CDR3 length is 16 residues. Germline CDR1 is SGHAT and CDR2 is FQNNGV. CDR3 bases: TGTGCCAGCAGCCCCCGGACTAGCGGGGGCCCAGATACGCAGTATTTT. Amino acid sequence: CASSPRTSGGPDTQYF.

The chain joins TRBV7-9 to TRBJ1-4; possibly TRBD1 for D (5 bases). This CDR3 is 16 amino acids long. The germline CDR1 and CDR2 sequences are SEHNR and FQNEAQ (reference sequence). V lost 3 bases and J 2 bases, leaving 13 bases between the germline ends. CDR3: CASSLGRGRTNEKLFF. CDR3 coding DNA: TGTGCCAGCAGCTTGGGCCGGGGCCGGACTAATGAAAAACTGTTTTTT.

Concerning this clone itself: The sample has other DNA sequences that encode this CDR3 too. The chain carries TRBV6-5 and TRBJ2-7, with 10 bases fitting TRBD2. Germline V gives CDR1 MNHEY, CDR2 SVGAGI. There are 15 residues in the CDR3. After removal of 2 bases from V and 4 bases from J, the junction contained 5 bases not matched to a gene. The DNA for the CDR3 is TGTGCCAGCAGTTACGGAGCGGGAGGGAATTACGAGCAGTACTTC. Translated, it gives CASSYGAGGNYEQYF.

The chain couples TRBV5-4 to TRBJ2-7, with 7 bases matching TRBD1. V lost 0 bases to trimming and J lost 0 bases; unmatched junction nucleotides: 3. This CDR3 is built from 15 residues. Germline V CDR1 and CDR2: SGHNT, YYREEE (reference sequence). The CDR3 region is CASSLDTGVSYEQYF. In DNA, the CDR3 is TGTGCCAGCAGCTTGGATACAGGGGTCTCCTACGAGCAGTACTTC.